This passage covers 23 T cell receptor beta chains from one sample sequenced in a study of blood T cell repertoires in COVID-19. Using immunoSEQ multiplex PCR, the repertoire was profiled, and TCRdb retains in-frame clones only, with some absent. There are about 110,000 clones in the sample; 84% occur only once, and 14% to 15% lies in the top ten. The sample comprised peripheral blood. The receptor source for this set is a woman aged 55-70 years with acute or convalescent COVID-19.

The CDR3, as DNA: TGTGCCAGCAGCTTAGTTGGAGGGAACACCGGGGAGCTGTTTTTT. Translating it yields CASSLVGGNTGELFF. This chain joins TRBV11-2 and TRBJ2-2, with TRBD2 as a possible D gene (5 bases). This CDR3 contains 15 residues. Deletions cut 1 base from V and 1 base from J, with 7 bases between. The V gene's germline CDR1 is SGHAT and CDR2 FQNNGV. Supplemented by reference TRBV11-2 and TRBJ2-2, the full variable domain reads EAGVAQSPRYKIIEKRQSVAFWCNPISGHATLYWYQQILGQGPKLLIQFQNNGVVDDSQLPKDRFSAERLKGVDSTLKIQPAKLEDSAVYLCASSLVGGNTGELFFGEGSRLTVL.

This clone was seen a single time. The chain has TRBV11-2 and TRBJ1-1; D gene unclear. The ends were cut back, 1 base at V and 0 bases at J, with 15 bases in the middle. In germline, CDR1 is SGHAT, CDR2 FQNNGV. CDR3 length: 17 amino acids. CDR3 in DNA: TGTGCCAGCAGCTTAGCCTCACAGATGATCATGAACACTGAAGCTTTCTTT. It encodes CASSLASQMIMNTEAFF. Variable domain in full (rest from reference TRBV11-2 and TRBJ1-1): EAGVAQSPRYKIIEKRQSVAFWCNPISGHATLYWYQQILGQGPKLLIQFQNNGVVDDSQLPKDRFSAERLKGVDSTLKIQPAKLEDSAVYLCASSLASQMIMNTEAFFGQGTRLTVV.

Here the CDR3 DNA reads TGTGCCAGTAGTCCCCTCACGGGATCCGGGACAGCTGGAAACACCATATATTTT. Translated, it gives CASSPLTGSGTAGNTIYF. The chain recombines TRBV19 with TRBJ1-3; TRBD1 agrees at 7 bases. This CDR3 has 18 amino acids. Germline V gives CDR1 LNHDA, CDR2 SQIVND (reference sequence). V was clipped by 5 bases and J by 2 bases; unmatched bases: 15. Using reference TRBV19 and TRBJ1-3 for the parts outside the CDR3, the full variable domain is DGGITQSPKYLFRKEGQNVTLSCEQNLNHDAMYWYRQDPGQGLRLIYYSQIVNDFQKGDIAEGYSVSREKKESFPLTVTSAQKNPTAFYLCASSPLTGSGTAGNTIYFGEGSWLTVV.

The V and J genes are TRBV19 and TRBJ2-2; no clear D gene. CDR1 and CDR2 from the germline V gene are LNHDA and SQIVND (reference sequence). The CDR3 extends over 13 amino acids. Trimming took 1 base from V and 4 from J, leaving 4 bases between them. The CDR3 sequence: CASSIAGTGELFF. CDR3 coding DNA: TGTGCCAGTAGTATAGCCGGCACCGGGGAGCTGTTTTTT. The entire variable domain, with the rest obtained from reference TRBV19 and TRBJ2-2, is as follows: DGGITQSPKYLFRKEGQNVTLSCEQNLNHDAMYWYRQDPGQGLRLIYYSQIVNDFQKGDIAEGYSVSREKKESFPLTVTSAQKNPTAFYLCASSIAGTGELFFGEGSRLTVL.

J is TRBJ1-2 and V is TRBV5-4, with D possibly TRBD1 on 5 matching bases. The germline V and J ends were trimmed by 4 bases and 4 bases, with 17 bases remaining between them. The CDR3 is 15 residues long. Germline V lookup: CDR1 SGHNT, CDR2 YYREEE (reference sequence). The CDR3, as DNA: TGTGCCAGCAGCGTTTGGGCAGGGAAGATCTATGGCTACACCTTC. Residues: CASSVWAGKIYGYTF.

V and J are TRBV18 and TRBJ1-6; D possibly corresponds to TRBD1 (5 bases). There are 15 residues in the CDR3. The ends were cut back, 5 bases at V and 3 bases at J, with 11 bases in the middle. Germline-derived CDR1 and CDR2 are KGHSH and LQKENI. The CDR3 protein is CASSLTEVYNSPLHF. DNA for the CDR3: TGTGCCAGCTCATTGACAGAGGTCTATAATTCACCCCTCCACTTT.

DNA for the CDR3: TGCGCCAGCAGCTTGAAACAGGGGGCTGAAGCTTTCTTT. Amino acids: CASSLKQGAEAFF. The chain employs TRBV5-1 and TRBJ1-1; TRBD1 matches 8 bases. CDR1 and CDR2 (germline): SGHRS, YFSETQ. V dropped 1 base and J dropped 6; count of bases not matched to a gene: 2. The CDR3 covers 13 residues.

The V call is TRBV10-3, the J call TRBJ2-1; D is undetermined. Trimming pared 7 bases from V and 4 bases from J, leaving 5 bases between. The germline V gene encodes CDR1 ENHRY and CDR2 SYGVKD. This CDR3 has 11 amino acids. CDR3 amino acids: CAIMSYNEQFF. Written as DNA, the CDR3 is TGTGCCATCATGTCTTACAATGAGCAGTTCTTC.

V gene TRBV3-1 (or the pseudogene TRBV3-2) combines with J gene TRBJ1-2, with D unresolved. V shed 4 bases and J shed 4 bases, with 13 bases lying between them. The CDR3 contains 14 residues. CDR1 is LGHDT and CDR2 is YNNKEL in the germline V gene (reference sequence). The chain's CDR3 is CASSPPSLFYGYTF. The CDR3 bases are TGTGCCAGCAGCCCGCCGAGCCTGTTCTATGGCTACACCTTC.

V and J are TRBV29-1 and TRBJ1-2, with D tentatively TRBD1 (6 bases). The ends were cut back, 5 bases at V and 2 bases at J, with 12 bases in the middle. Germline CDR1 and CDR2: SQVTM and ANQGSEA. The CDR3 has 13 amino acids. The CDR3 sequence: CSVPLGQNYGYTF. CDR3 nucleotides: TGCAGCGTTCCGCTCGGACAGAACTATGGCTACACCTTC.

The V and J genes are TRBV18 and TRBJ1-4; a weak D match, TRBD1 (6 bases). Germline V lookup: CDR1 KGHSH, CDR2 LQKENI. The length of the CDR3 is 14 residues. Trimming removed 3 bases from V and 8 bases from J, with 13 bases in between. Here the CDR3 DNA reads TGTGCCAGCTCACCTCAGGGGCTCGGGGAAAAACTGTTTTTT. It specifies CASSPQGLGEKLFF.

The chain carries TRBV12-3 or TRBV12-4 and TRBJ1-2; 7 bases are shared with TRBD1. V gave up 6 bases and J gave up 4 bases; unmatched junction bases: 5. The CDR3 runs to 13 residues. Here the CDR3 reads CASSIRGTYGYTF. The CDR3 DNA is TGTGCCAGCAGCATCAGGGGGACCTATGGCTACACCTTC.

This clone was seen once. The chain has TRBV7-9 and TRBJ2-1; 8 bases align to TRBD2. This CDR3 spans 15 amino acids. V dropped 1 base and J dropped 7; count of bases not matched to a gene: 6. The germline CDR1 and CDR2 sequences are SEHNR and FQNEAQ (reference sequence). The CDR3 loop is CASSLGGGRHNEQFF. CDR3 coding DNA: TGTGCCAGCAGCTTAGGCGGGGGGCGGCATAATGAGCAGTTCTTC. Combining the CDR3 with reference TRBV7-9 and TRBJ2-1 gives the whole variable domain DTGVSQNPRHKITKRGQNVTFRCDPISEHNRLYWYRQTLGQGPEFLTYFQNEAQLEKSRLLSDRFSAERPKGSFSTLEIQRTEQGDSAMYLCASSLGGGRHNEQFFGPGTRLTVL.

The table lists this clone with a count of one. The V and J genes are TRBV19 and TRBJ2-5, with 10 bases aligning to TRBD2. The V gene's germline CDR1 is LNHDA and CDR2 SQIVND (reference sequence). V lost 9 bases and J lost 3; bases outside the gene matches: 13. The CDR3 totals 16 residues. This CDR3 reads CASKTLSGGPEETQYF. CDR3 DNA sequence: TGTGCCAGCAAGACACTTAGCGGGGGGCCCGAAGAGACCCAGTACTTC.

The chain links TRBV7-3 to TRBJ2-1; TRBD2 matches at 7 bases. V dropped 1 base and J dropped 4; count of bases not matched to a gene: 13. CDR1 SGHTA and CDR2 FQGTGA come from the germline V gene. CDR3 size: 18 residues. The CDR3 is CASSLMGRGGSLYNEQFF. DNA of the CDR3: TGTGCCAGCAGCTTAATGGGGCGGGGCGGGAGTTTATACAATGAGCAGTTCTTC.

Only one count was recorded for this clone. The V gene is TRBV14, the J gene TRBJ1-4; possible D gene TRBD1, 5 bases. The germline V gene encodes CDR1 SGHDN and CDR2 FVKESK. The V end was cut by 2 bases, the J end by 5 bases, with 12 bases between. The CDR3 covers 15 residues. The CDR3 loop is CASSQWTGVNEKLFF. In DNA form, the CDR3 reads TGTGCCAGCAGCCAATGGACGGGGGTGAATGAAAAACTGTTTTTT. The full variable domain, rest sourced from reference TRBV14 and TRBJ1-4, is EAGVTQFPSHSVIEKGQTVTLRCDPISGHDNLYWYRRVMGKEIKFLLHFVKESKQDESGMPNNRFLAERTGGTYSTLKVQPAELEDSGVYFCASSQWTGVNEKLFFGSGTQLSVL.

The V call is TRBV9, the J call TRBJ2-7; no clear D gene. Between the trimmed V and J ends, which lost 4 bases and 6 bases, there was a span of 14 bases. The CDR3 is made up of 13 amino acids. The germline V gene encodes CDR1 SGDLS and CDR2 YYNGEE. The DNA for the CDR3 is TGTGCCAGCAGCCCGAACCTCTCGGGCGAGCAGTACTTC. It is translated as CASSPNLSGEQYF.

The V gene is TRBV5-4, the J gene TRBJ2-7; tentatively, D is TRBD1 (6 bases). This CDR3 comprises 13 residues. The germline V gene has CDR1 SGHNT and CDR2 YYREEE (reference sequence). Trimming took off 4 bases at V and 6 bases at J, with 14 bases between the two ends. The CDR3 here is CASSATGYSEQYF. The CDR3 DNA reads TGTGCCAGCAGCGCAACAGGGTATAGCGAGCAGTACTTC. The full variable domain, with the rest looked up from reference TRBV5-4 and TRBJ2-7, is ETGVTQSPTHLIKTRGQQVTLRCSSQSGHNTVSWYQQALGQGPQFIFQYYREEENGRGNFPPRFSGLQFPNYSSELNVNALELDDSALYLCASSATGYSEQYFGPGTRLTVT.

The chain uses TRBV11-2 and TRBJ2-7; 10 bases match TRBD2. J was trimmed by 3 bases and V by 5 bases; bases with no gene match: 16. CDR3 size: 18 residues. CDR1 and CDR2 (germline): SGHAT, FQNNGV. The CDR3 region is CASSPLGGGTSGIYEQYF. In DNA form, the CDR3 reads TGTGCCAGCAGCCCACTAGGCGGGGGCACTAGCGGGATCTACGAGCAGTACTTC.

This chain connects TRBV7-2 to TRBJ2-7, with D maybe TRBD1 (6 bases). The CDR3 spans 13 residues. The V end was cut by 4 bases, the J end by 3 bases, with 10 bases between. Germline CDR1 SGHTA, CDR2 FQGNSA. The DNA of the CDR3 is TGTGCCAGCAGCTCGGACAGAAACTACGAGCAGTACTTC. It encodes CASSSDRNYEQYF.

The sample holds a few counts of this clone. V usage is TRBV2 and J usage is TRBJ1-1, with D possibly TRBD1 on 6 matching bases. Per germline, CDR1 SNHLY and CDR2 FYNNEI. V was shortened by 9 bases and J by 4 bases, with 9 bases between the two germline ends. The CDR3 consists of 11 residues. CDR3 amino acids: CARNRATEAFF. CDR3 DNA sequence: TGTGCCAGAAACAGGGCCACTGAAGCTTTCTTT.

The DNA for the CDR3 is TGTGCCAGCAGACCGGTAGCGGGGATCCATGAGCAGTTCTTC. Encoded protein: CASRPVAGIHEQFF. The genes are TRBV7-9 and TRBJ2-1, with 8 bases fitting TRBD2. Germline V gene sequence: CDR1 SEHNR, CDR2 FQNEAQ (reference sequence). V was clipped by 6 bases and J by 8 bases; unmatched bases: 9. The CDR3 is 14 amino acids.

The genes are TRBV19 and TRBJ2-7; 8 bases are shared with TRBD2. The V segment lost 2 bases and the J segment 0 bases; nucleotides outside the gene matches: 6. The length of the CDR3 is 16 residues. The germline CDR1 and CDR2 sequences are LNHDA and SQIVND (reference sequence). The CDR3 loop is CASSIPGGPSSYEQYF. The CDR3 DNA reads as TGTGCCAGTAGTATACCGGGAGGGCCGAGCTCCTACGAGCAGTACTTC.